What follows are 5 T cell receptor beta chains derived from one specimen sequenced in a study of yellow fever vaccine responses in identical twins. MiXCR was run by TCRdb on the RT-PCR reads, yielding one entry per CDR3 protein. The data show 2,000 to 3,000 distinct CDR3 sequences, roughly 79% seen once. The sample was T cells from blood (PBMCs), unsorted or a sorted subset (not recorded which), taken before or after yellow fever vaccination (not recorded which). The source of these receptors is a female donor who received the yellow fever vaccine.

The V call is TRBV7-6, the J call TRBJ2-1; D may be TRBD2 (6 bases). The germline V and J ends were trimmed by 5 bases and 6 bases, with 14 bases remaining between them. Germline V gene sequence: CDR1 SGHVS, CDR2 FNYEAQ. The CDR3 sequence is 14 residues long. Written as DNA, the CDR3 is TGTGCCAGCAGCCGGAATTTGGGGGGCAATGAGCAGTTCTTC. This encodes CASSRNLGGNEQFF.

The chain uses TRBV15 and TRBJ2-7; perhaps D is TRBD1 or TRBD2 (6 bases each). The CDR3 totals 18 residues. V lost 1 base, J lost 2 bases, and 21 bases lay in between. Germline V lookup: CDR1 LNHNV, CDR2 YYDKDF (reference sequence). This CDR3 is CATSRVGGWGAGAYEQYF. Written as DNA, the CDR3 is TGTGCCACCAGCAGAGTTGGGGGGTGGGGGGCAGGGGCCTACGAGCAGTACTTC.

The V gene is TRBV15, the J gene TRBJ2-3; no definite D call. This CDR3 comprises 13 residues. Trimming shortened V by 2 bases and J by 5 bases, and 8 bases separated the two germline ends. CDR1 LNHNV and CDR2 YYDKDF come from the germline V gene (reference sequence). CDR3 nucleotides: TGTGCCACCAGCAGACCTTCTGGAGATACGCAGTATTTT. Translation: CATSRPSGDTQYF.

The rearrangement joins TRBV18 to TRBJ2-3; D ambiguous. Germline V lookup: CDR1 KGHSH, CDR2 LQKENI. Trimming stripped 2 bases from V and 2 bases from J, with 5 bases between. The CDR3 covers 13 residues. The CDR3 here is CASSPGYTDTQYF. In DNA form, the CDR3 reads TGTGCCAGCTCACCAGGTTACACAGATACGCAGTATTTT. Together with reference TRBV18 and TRBJ2-3, the CDR3 gives the full variable domain: NAGVMQNPRHLVRRRGQEARLRCSPMKGHSHVYWYRQLPEEGLKFMVYLQKENIIDESGMPKERFSAEFPKEGPSILRIQQVVRGDSAAYFCASSPGYTDTQYFGPGTRLTVL.

This clonotype was seen just once. The rearrangement joins TRBV10-3 to TRBJ2-7; no reliable D call. Germline lookup yields CDR1 ENHRY and CDR2 SYGVKD. The CDR3 is made up of 13 amino acids. V lost 2 bases and J lost 5, with 10 bases in between. The chain's CDR3 is CAISEGNLDEQYF. As DNA, the CDR3 is TGTGCCATCAGTGAGGGGAACTTGGACGAGCAGTACTTC.